This TCR beta chain was observed in a study of cytomegalovirus exposure and HLA in healthy donors. The wider study: Of all 380 or so donors who were genotyped, about 84% belonged to the Caucasian-associated ancestry cluster. General study points: HLA restriction was apparent for most CMV-associated TCR beta chains in a later analysis. Sequencing depth roughly uniform across donors was assumed in presence/absence analyses. A later analysis showed TCR association rates differing by HLA locus, peaking at DRB1 and lowest at HLA-C.

Notes on this clone: No antigen is known for it.

This CDR3 comprises 16 residues. CDR1 and CDR2 from the germline V gene are LNHDA and SQIVND (reference sequence). The V end lost 3 bases, the J end lost 0 bases, and 12 bases lay between the germline ends. PCR used 60 Vbeta primers and 13 Jbeta primers. Only in-frame clones appear in the TCRdb table, and some are missing; sequencing was by immunoSEQ multiplex PCR. The table has roughly 120,000 clones, 69% seen once; the top ten hold approximately 5.4%. This chain joins TRBV19 and TRBJ1-3; D is unclear. Sequenced sample: PBMCs. This TCR came from a woman in her 70s in good health and CMV-seropositive. The DNA for the CDR3 is TGTGCCAGTAGTATGGAGGTCCCCAACTCTGGAAACACCATATATTTT. It codes for CASSMEVPNSGNTIYF.